These 19 T cell receptor beta chains share one sample of origin, sequenced in a study of blood T cell repertoires in COVID-19. Sequencing used immunoSEQ multiplex PCR; TCRdb keeps in-frame clones, though not all of them. The repertoire holds 100,000 or so clones, with 65% to 90% as singletons. The sequenced sample consisted of PBMCs or T cells enriched from blood (not recorded which). The origin of the receptors is a woman aged 45-60 years who had recovered from COVID-19.

The CDR3 DNA reads as TGTGCCATCAGTGAGAGGGGTGGGCAGGGCAGAGGAAACTATGGCTACACCTTC. Encoded protein: CAISERGGQGRGNYGYTF. This sequence joins TRBV10-3 and TRBJ1-2; a weak D match, TRBD1 (5 bases). This CDR3 comprises 18 residues. CDR1 ENHRY and CDR2 SYGVKD come from the germline V gene. Trimming pared 2 bases from V and 2 bases from J, leaving 21 bases between.

This clone was detected only once. This chain joins TRBV5-1 and TRBJ2-7; maybe TRBD1 (6 bases). The CDR3 covers 14 residues. Germline CDR1 is SGHRS and CDR2 is YFSETQ. Trimming took 0 bases from V and 3 from J, leaving 10 bases between them. The chain's CDR3 is CASSLVVRGYEQYF. For the CDR3, the DNA is TGCGCCAGCAGCTTGGTCGTCAGGGGCTACGAGCAGTACTTC.

V usage is TRBV30 and J usage is TRBJ1-2; 10 bases agree with TRBD1. Germline CDR1 is GTSNPN and CDR2 is SVGIG (reference sequence). V shed 1 base and J 10 bases; nucleotides not matched to a gene: 6. The CDR3 length is 13 residues. CDR3 amino acids: CAWSAIGTGDYTF. The CDR3 bases are TGTGCCTGGAGTGCTATTGGGACAGGGGACTACACCTTC.

The sample holds many counts of this clone. Other DNA sequences of this sample code for an identical CDR3. This chain joins TRBV19 and TRBJ2-1; 8 bases are shared with TRBD2. The CDR3 is 15 amino acids. V shed 4 bases and J 0 bases; nucleotides not matched to a gene: 2. Germline V gene sequence: CDR1 LNHDA, CDR2 SQIVND (reference sequence). The CDR3 is CASSKTSGSYNEQFF. CDR3 nucleotide sequence: TGTGCCAGTAGTAAAACTAGCGGCTCCTACAATGAGCAGTTCTTC.

This chain joins TRBV7-8 and TRBJ2-1; D unresolved. Trimming took off 7 bases at V and 0 bases at J, with 13 bases between the two ends. Germline CDR1 is SGHVS and CDR2 is FQNEAQ. The CDR3 extends over 15 amino acids. The CDR3 is CASIFQVSSYNEQFF. DNA for the CDR3: TGTGCCAGCATCTTTCAGGTTAGCTCCTACAATGAGCAGTTCTTC.

The rearrangement uses TRBV19 and TRBJ2-7, with D possibly being TRBD1 (5 bases). The germline CDR1 and CDR2 sequences are LNHDA and SQIVND (reference sequence). Trimming shortened V by 3 bases and J by 3 bases, and 6 bases separated the two germline ends. The CDR3 covers 12 residues. DNA for the CDR3: TGTGCCAGTAGTATCCAGGGCTACGAGCAGTACTTC. Its translation is CASSIQGYEQYF.

The V and J genes are TRBV4-1 and TRBJ2-7, with D perhaps TRBD1 (6 bases). The CDR3 length is 14 residues. Trimming removed 1 base from V and 2 bases from J, with 9 bases in between. CDR1 is MGHRA and CDR2 is YSYEKL in the germline V gene. CDR3 DNA: TGCGCCAGCAGCCAAGGGTACAGGGCCTACGAGCAGTACTTC. It is translated as CASSQGYRAYEQYF.

The V call is TRBV30, the J call TRBJ1-5; 9 nucleotides align to TRBD1. This CDR3 spans 15 amino acids. Losses at the gene ends were 2 bases for V and 4 bases for J; bases not matched to a gene: 6. CDR1 GTSNPN and CDR2 SVGIG come from the germline V gene (reference sequence). In DNA form, the CDR3 reads TGTGCCTGGAGTAAAACCGGGACAGGGAATCAGCCCCAGCATTTT. This gives the protein CAWSKTGTGNQPQHF.

The CDR3 loop reads CASSGNREEEKLFF. DNA of the CDR3: TGTGCCAGCAGTGGCAACAGGGAAGAGGAAAAACTGTTTTTT. The rearrangement links TRBV28 to TRBJ1-4, with D maybe TRBD1 (6 bases). The CDR3 contains 14 residues. CDR1 and CDR2 (germline): MDHEN, SYDVKM. Trimming removed 5 bases at V and 8 bases at J, with 15 bases between.

The chain couples TRBV18 to TRBJ2-1, with 8 nucleotides matching TRBD2. Germline V lookup: CDR1 KGHSH, CDR2 LQKENI. The CDR3 has 17 residues. The V and J ends lost 0 bases and 6 bases, in that order; junction bases with no gene match: 10. The CDR3: CASSPPWSGGRINEQFF. The CDR3, as DNA: TGTGCCAGCTCACCACCGTGGTCTGGCGGGAGGATCAATGAGCAGTTCTTC.

The chain links TRBV6-5 to TRBJ1-2, with D hard to call. Germline values: CDR1 MNHEY, CDR2 SVGAGI. The CDR3 is 14 residues long. The germline V and J ends were trimmed by 10 bases and 2 bases, with 17 bases remaining between them. CDR3 amino acids: CATPKRGSNYGYTF. CDR3 nucleotide sequence: TGTGCCACCCCTAAAAGAGGGTCCAACTATGGCTACACCTTC.

This clone was seen only a few times. The rearrangement uses TRBV27 and TRBJ2-5; D is perhaps TRBD1 (6 bases). Germline V gene data show CDR1 as MNHEY and CDR2 as SMNVEV (reference sequence). V lost 3 bases to trimming and J lost 0 bases, with 11 bases between them. CDR3 length: 15 residues. Here the CDR3 DNA reads TGTGCCAGCAGTTTGACCTGGGGGCACCAAGAGACCCAGTACTTC. This encodes CASSLTWGHQETQYF.

The chain uses TRBV6-2 or TRBV6-3 and TRBJ2-7, with a weak D call TRBD1 (5 bases). CDR1 and CDR2 (germline): MNHEY, SVGEGT. V lost 4 bases and J lost 2, with 15 bases in between. There are 15 residues in the CDR3. CDR3 nucleotides: TGTGCCAGCAGTTCCCAATGGGGCAGCACCTACGAGCAGTACTTC. It encodes CASSSQWGSTYEQYF.

CDR3 sequence: CASSLAGGGARETQYF. The CDR3 DNA reads TGCGCCAGCAGCTTGGCCGGCGGGGGGGCCCGGGAGACCCAGTACTTC. The chain joins TRBV5-1 to TRBJ2-5, with 9 bases matching TRBD2. CDR3 size: 16 residues. Germline-derived CDR1 and CDR2 are SGHRS and YFSETQ. Trimming took 0 bases from V and 5 from J; bases not matched to a gene: 8. Variable domain in full (rest from reference TRBV5-1 and TRBJ2-5): KAGVTQTPRYLIKTRGQQVTLSCSPISGHRSVSWYQQTPGQGLQFLFEYFSETQRNKGNFPGRFSGRQFSNSRSEMNVSTLELGDSALYLCASSLAGGGARETQYFGPGTRLLVL.

The chain employs TRBV5-1 and TRBJ2-3; TRBD2 might be the D (5 bases). The germline V and J ends were trimmed by 0 bases and 1 base, with 9 bases remaining between them. Germline CDR1 and CDR2: SGHRS and YFSETQ. The CDR3 has 15 residues. CDR3 bases: TGCGCCAGCAGCTTGGTAGCGCCTGGCACAGATACGCAGTATTTT. Protein product: CASSLVAPGTDTQYF.

The chain employs TRBV18 and TRBJ2-5; possible D gene TRBD2, 5 bases. The CDR3 length is 15 residues. The V gene's germline CDR1 is KGHSH and CDR2 LQKENI. The V and J ends lost 3 bases and 5 bases respectively, with 16 bases between them. This CDR3 reads CASSPGMRAVETQYF. CDR3 bases: TGTGCCAGCTCACCGGGGATGAGGGCCGTCGAGACCCAGTACTTC. Together with reference TRBV18 and TRBJ2-5, the CDR3 gives the full variable domain: NAGVMQNPRHLVRRRGQEARLRCSPMKGHSHVYWYRQLPEEGLKFMVYLQKENIIDESGMPKERFSAEFPKEGPSILRIQQVVRGDSAAYFCASSPGMRAVETQYFGPGTRLLVL.

The V and J genes are TRBV5-1 and TRBJ1-6; D gene unclear. Trimming removed 2 bases at V and 0 bases at J, with 9 bases between. This CDR3 spans 16 amino acids. Looked up from germline, CDR1 is SGHRS and CDR2 is YFSETQ. CDR3 amino acids: CASSLYLSSYNSPLHF. CDR3 sequence (DNA): TGCGCCAGCAGCTTATATTTGAGCTCCTATAATTCACCCCTCCACTTT.

This chain links TRBV24-1 with TRBJ1-5, with 7 nucleotides matching TRBD1. The CDR3 contains 16 residues. V lost 5 bases, J lost 0 bases, and 6 bases stayed unmatched. Germline loops: CDR1 KGHDR, CDR2 SFDVKD. The CDR3 DNA reads as TGTGCCACCAGTGCCTCAGGGACAGTTAGCAATCAGCCCCAGCATTTT. Translating gives CATSASGTVSNQPQHF.

The chain uses TRBV29-1 and TRBJ1-2; D is uncertain. This CDR3 is built from 10 residues. V lost 2 bases to trimming and J lost 8 bases, with 6 bases between them. The V gene's germline CDR1 is SQVTM and CDR2 ANQGSEA. DNA for the CDR3: TGCAGCGTTGAAACACAGGGCTACACCTTC. Protein product: CSVETQGYTF.